Listed here are 20 T cell receptor beta chains from one sample, sequenced in a study of T cells after yellow fever vaccination (dated by TCRdb to between 2019 and 2020). The library was generated by 5' RACE. Sequencer: Illumina NovaSeq 6000. TCRdb's own reprocessing of the public reads used fastp at Q25 and MiXCR and kept productive beta chains. Records with the same CDR3 protein are collapsed into one entry carrying the most frequent genes and DNA. The sample table contains 300,000 to 400,000 distinct CDR3 sequences; only one count was recorded for about 10% of them. The ten most abundant clones make up roughly 3% of the sample. The meaning of the sample's treatment or condition label: live attenuated yellow fever vaccine strain. This specimen consisted of CD4+ T cells sorted from PBMCs, obtained 45 days after the yellow fever booster vaccination. These receptors originate from a man younger than 35 who received the YFV17D yellow fever vaccine.

This clonotype was observed a handful of times. The rearrangement joins TRBV12-5 to TRBJ2-1; 8 bases match TRBD1. The germline V gene has CDR1 LGHNT and CDR2 FRNRAP. V lost 2 bases and J lost 9; bases outside the gene matches: 6. The CDR3 spans 14 residues. The CDR3 reads CASGLTGQGPEQFF. CDR3 coding DNA: TGTGCTAGTGGTTTGACAGGACAGGGACCTGAGCAGTTCTTC. Full variable domain (outside the CDR3, taken from reference TRBV12-5 and TRBJ2-1): DARVTQTPRHKVTEMGQEVTMRCQPILGHNTVFWYRQTMMQGLELLAYFRNRAPLDDSGMPKDRFSAEMPDATLATLKIQPSEPRDSAVYFCASGLTGQGPEQFFGPGTRLTVL.

The sample holds a few counts of this clonotype. CDR3: CASSQDRGRPLGRNTEAFF. The CDR3 nucleotides are TGTGCCAGCAGCCAAGACAGGGGGCGACCCTTAGGCCGGAACACTGAAGCTTTCTTT. This rearrangement joins TRBV14 to TRBJ1-1; 8 nucleotides agree with TRBD1. V lost 0 bases, J lost 1 base, and 13 bases stayed unmatched. The CDR3 consists of 19 residues. Germline V CDR1 and CDR2: SGHDN, FVKESK.

The sample holds a few counts of this clonotype. The J gene is TRBJ2-2, the V gene TRBV7-2; 7 positions agree with TRBD2. The V gene end was trimmed by 5 bases and the J gene end by 10 bases; junction bases not matched to a gene: 13. Per the germline V gene, CDR1 is SGHTA and CDR2 is FQGNSA. This CDR3 comprises 15 residues. DNA of the CDR3: TGTGCCAGCAGCCCAGAAATCTGGGGGGGAGCGGAGCTGTTTTTT. This gives the protein CASSPEIWGGAELFF.

This clonotype was recorded a few times. The V and J genes are TRBV6-6 and TRBJ2-1, with D perhaps given as TRBD1 or TRBD2 (6 bases each). Germline values: CDR1 MNHNY, CDR2 SVGAGI (reference sequence). The CDR3 loop spans 13 amino acids. The CDR3 region is CATRRGDTDEQFF. The CDR3 DNA reads as TGTGCGACCCGTCGCGGGGACACCGATGAGCAGTTCTTC.

This clonotype has ten or more counts. The chain joins TRBV12-5 to TRBJ2-3, with D unresolved. The CDR3 extends over 12 amino acids. The V gene's germline CDR1 is LGHNT and CDR2 FRNRAP. V was shortened by 6 bases and J by 3 bases, with 7 bases between the two germline ends. The CDR3 DNA reads TGTGCTAGTGGACCTAGAACAGATACGCAGTATTTT. Amino acids: CASGPRTDTQYF.

The genes are TRBV28 and TRBJ1-3, with TRBD1 matching over 9 bases. The CDR3 loop spans 13 amino acids. Germline CDR1 MDHEN, CDR2 SYDVKM. Losses at the gene ends were 7 bases for V and 5 bases for J; bases not matched to a gene: 3. This chain's CDR3 is CASKQGARNTIYF. In DNA, the CDR3 is TGTGCCAGCAAACAGGGGGCGAGAAACACCATATATTTT.

The chain carries TRBV20-1 and TRBJ2-1, with 8 nucleotides matching TRBD2. The V gene end was trimmed by 6 bases and the J gene end by 4 bases; junction bases not matched to a gene: 8. The CDR3 spans 14 residues. Germline V CDR1 and CDR2: DFQATT, SNEGSKA (reference sequence). CDR3 amino acids: CSAPPAGGYNEQFF. CDR3 bases: TGCAGTGCCCCGCCTGCGGGGGGTTACAATGAGCAGTTCTTC.

The J gene is TRBJ2-3, the V gene TRBV7-9; D unclear. This CDR3 contains 13 residues. V was clipped by 3 bases and J by 3 bases, with 7 bases between them. Germline V gene lookup returns CDR1 SEHNR and CDR2 FQNEAQ (reference sequence). This chain's CDR3 is CASSFFPTDTQYF. CDR3 DNA sequence: TGTGCCAGCAGCTTTTTTCCGACAGATACGCAGTATTTT.

The chain carries TRBV19 and TRBJ1-4; D is unclear. This CDR3 has 14 residues. Trimming stripped 5 bases from V and 4 bases from J, with 11 bases between. Germline CDR1 LNHDA, CDR2 SQIVND (reference sequence). The CDR3, as DNA: TGTGCCAGTAGTGTCGGTCCTTATAATGAAAAACTGTTTTTT. Residues: CASSVGPYNEKLFF.

A few counts support this clonotype. CDR3 sequence reads: CASSVYRGGEQYF. The CDR3 coding sequence is TGTGCCAGCAGTGTGTACAGGGGAGGCGAGCAGTACTTC. This sequence joins TRBV12-3 or TRBV12-4 and TRBJ2-7, with D possibly TRBD1 on 7 matching bases. The germline V and J ends were trimmed by 5 bases and 6 bases, with 14 bases remaining between them. This CDR3 contains 13 residues.

V gene TRBV5-6 combines with J gene TRBJ1-2, with D possibly matching TRBD1 (6 bases). V was trimmed by 3 bases and J by 4 bases, leaving 13 bases between them. The CDR3 runs to 14 residues. Germline CDR1 is SGHDT and CDR2 is YYEEEE. CDR3 DNA sequence: TGTGCCAGCAGCTCGGGGACAAGGTCCTATGGCTACACCTTC. Protein sequence: CASSSGTRSYGYTF.

The chain combines TRBV19 with TRBJ2-1, with TRBD2 identical over 7 bases. The CDR3 extends over 14 amino acids. The V gene's germline CDR1 is LNHDA and CDR2 SQIVND (reference sequence). V was pared by 5 bases and J by 7 bases, with 8 bases of the junction left unmatched. The DNA for the CDR3 is TGTGCCAGTAGTCGGGGTCTAGCGGTGAATGAGCAGTTCTTC. Amino acid sequence: CASSRGLAVNEQFF.

The V call is TRBV23-1, the J call TRBJ2-7; TRBD1 agrees at 8 bases. TRBV23-1 falls under the ORF class, with uncertain function. The trim removed 8 bases at V and 6 bases at J, leaving 12 bases unmatched. The CDR3 is 14 residues long. The CDR3 region has the DNA TGCGCCAGCTCAGACAGGGGCCCAGCGTGCGAGCAGTACGTC. Its translation is CASSDRGPACEQYV.

This clonotype was counted ten times or more. The chain employs TRBV10-3 and TRBJ2-5; D is perhaps TRBD2 (5 bases). This CDR3 region has 13 residues. Deletions cut 2 bases from V and 5 bases from J, with 9 bases between. Germline V gene data show CDR1 as ENHRY and CDR2 as SYGVKD. The CDR3 sequence is CAISEREGETQYF. The CDR3 DNA reads TGTGCCATCAGTGAGCGGGAAGGGGAGACCCAGTACTTC.

This clonotype was counted many times. The chain couples TRBV11-2 to TRBJ2-5, with TRBD2 matching over 8 bases. V shed 7 bases and J 5 bases; nucleotides not matched to a gene: 12. Per the germline V gene, CDR1 is SGHAT and CDR2 is FQNNGV. The CDR3 length is 15 residues. CDR3 sequence: CASKPGGGPSETQYF. CDR3 coding DNA: TGTGCCAGCAAGCCGGGCGGGGGGCCCTCTGAGACCCAGTACTTC.

CDR3 amino acids: CASSPEDGTYGYTF. DNA for the CDR3: TGCGCCAGCAGCCCTGAGGACGGGACTTATGGCTACACCTTC. The chain combines TRBV5-1 with TRBJ1-2; the D gene is possibly TRBD1 (5 bases). This CDR3 has 14 amino acids. V lost 4 bases and J 5 bases, leaving 15 bases between the germline ends. From germline, CDR1 is SGHRS and CDR2 YFSETQ.

This clonotype was observed a handful of times. The chain is built from TRBV18 and TRBJ1-2; D gene unclear. The CDR3 totals 13 residues. V lost 4 bases to trimming and J lost 4 bases, with 10 bases between them. The V gene's germline CDR1 is KGHSH and CDR2 LQKENI. CDR3 in DNA: TGTGCCAGCTCACAGGGCCAGGCCTATGGCTACACCTTC. Translation: CASSQGQAYGYTF.

The rearrangement uses TRBV6-2 or TRBV6-3 and TRBJ1-6, with TRBD1 identical over 8 bases. The CDR3 sequence is 14 residues long. The V and J ends lost 5 bases and 10 bases, in that order; junction bases with no gene match: 7. Germline-derived CDR1 and CDR2 are MNHEY and SVGEGT. In DNA form, the CDR3 reads TGTGCCAGCAGTACCGGACAGGGCGTATCACCCCTCCACTTT. As protein: CASSTGQGVSPLHF.

This clonotype was seen more than once but under ten times. This chain connects TRBV7-9 to TRBJ2-7; D is possibly TRBD1 (5 bases). Per the germline V gene, CDR1 is SEHNR and CDR2 is FQNEAQ (reference sequence). This CDR3 region has 13 residues. Trimming left V 11 bases short and J 2 bases short, with 16 bases between. CDR3 loop: CASRSSQAYEQYV. The DNA for the CDR3 is TGTGCCTCCCGGTCATCACAGGCCTACGAGCAGTACGTC.

The chain uses TRBV18 and TRBJ1-2; D call uncertain. In germline, CDR1 is KGHSH, CDR2 LQKENI. V was shortened by 4 bases and J by 5 bases, with 17 bases between the two germline ends. The CDR3 totals 15 residues. Here the CDR3 reads CASSLSGPGEYGYTF. The CDR3 bases are TGTGCCAGCTCACTCTCTGGCCCCGGAGAGTATGGCTACACCTTC.